The rows below give T cell receptor beta chains drawn from one sample of a study of T cells in Graves' hyperthyroidism and ophthalmopathy. TCRdb used MiXCR to reprocess the multiplex PCR reads, holding one entry per CDR3 protein. The table shows fewer than 650,000 distinct CDR3 sequences, with over 45% occurring only once. Sequencing was done on a sample of peripheral blood or thyroid tissue (not recorded which). These receptors all stem from an adult woman with Graves' disease, either hyperthyroidism or ophthalmopathy (not recorded which). CDR3s include the opening cysteine and the closing phenylalanine or tryptophan. A D gene is named only where the DNA matches it firmly. The listing skips clone size in some rows; elsewhere it reads once, few, many or a size class.

>.|14|TRBJ1-4|TRBV20-1|.
CSARMTGEGEKLFF
TGCAGTGCTAGGATGACTGGGGAGGGGGAAAAACTGTTTTTT
>many|13|TRBJ1-3|TRBV6-1|.
CASINVSGNTIYF
TGTGCCAGCATCAACGTCTCTGGAAACACCATATATTTT
>many|14|TRBJ2-7|TRBV5-1|TRBD1
CASSLGTGIYEQYF
TGCGCCAGCAGCCTCGGGACAGGGATTTACGAGCAGTACTTC
>.|15|TRBJ2-7|TRBV7-8|.
CASSLGDGGPYEQYF
TGTGCCAGCAGCTTAGGTGACGGGGGACCCTACGAGCAGTACTTC
>many|14|TRBJ1-6|TRBV4-2|.
CASSQERVSSPLHF
TGTGCCAGCAGCCAAGAGAGGGTTTCTTCACCCCTCCACTTT
>.|13|TRBJ1-2|TRBV7-8|.
CASSLRREGGYTF
TGTGCCAGCAGTTTGAGGAGAGAAGGTGGCTACACCTTC
>many|14|TRBJ1-4|TRBV9|.
CASSVGTSGEKLFF
TGTGCCAGCAGCGTGGGGACGTCTGGGGAAAAACTGTTTTTT
>.|15|TRBJ1-5|TRBV7-8|TRBD1
CASSLQGAGNLPQHF
TGTGCCAGCAGCTTACAGGGGGCAGGCAACCTGCCCCAGCATTTT
>many|15|TRBJ1-5|TRBV7-2|.
CASSFVGQFNQPQHF
TGTGCCAGCAGCTTCGTCGGACAGTTCAATCAGCCCCAGCATTTT
>few|15|TRBJ2-2|TRBV6-2/TRBV6-3|TRBD1
CASSQDRGRTGELFF
TGTGCCAGCAGCCAAGACAGGGGGCGAACCGGGGAGCTGTTTTTT
>few|17|TRBJ2-5|TRBV6-1|.
CASSEAVRDRYQETQYF
TGTGCCAGCAGTGAAGCCGTACGAGACAGATATCAAGAGACCCAGTACTTC
>once|14|TRBJ1-5|TRBV7-2|.
CASSLLAGNQPQHF
TGTGCCAGCAGCTTACTCGCTGGCAATCAGCCCCAGCATTTT
>many|15|TRBJ1-5|TRBV27|.
CASSHRGASNQPQHF
TGTGCCAGCAGCCACCGGGGGGCTTCCAATCAGCCCCAGCATTTT
>.|15|TRBJ2-1|TRBV7-3|.
CASSRLSSSYNEQFF
TGTGCCAGCAGCCGGCTATCGAGCTCCTACAATGAGCAGTTCTTC
>.|15|TRBJ2-5|TRBV10-3|TRBD2
CAISVGDYGQETQYF
TGTGCCATCAGTGTGGGGGACTATGGCCAAGAGACCCAGTACTTC
>.|15|TRBJ2-5|TRBV12-3/TRBV12-4|TRBD2
CASSILAGLQETQYF
TGTGCCAGCAGTATACTAGCGGGACTCCAAGAGACCCAGTACTTC
>.|15|TRBJ1-6|TRBV2|.
CASSSRTADNSPLHF
TGTGCCAGCAGTTCCCGGACAGCTGATAATTCACCCCTCCACTTT
>.|15|TRBJ1-6|TRBV19|.
CASSGVRDRSSPLHF
TGTGCCAGTAGTGGGGTTCGGGACCGAAGTTCACCCCTCCACTTT
>many|13|TRBJ2-5|TRBV19|.
CASSMPAAETQYF
TGTGCCAGTAGTATGCCCGCGGCGGAGACCCAGTACTTC
>many|16|TRBJ1-2|TRBV7-9|.
CASSSSWGTPESGYTF
TGTGCCAGCAGCTCCTCCTGGGGGACACCGGAGTCTGGCTACACCTTC
>.|12|TRBJ1-6|TRBV7-2|.
CASSKNGSPLHF
TGTGCCAGCAGCAAAAATGGTTCACCCCTCCACTTT
>few|11|TRBJ2-5|TRBV2|.
CASSYSGTQYF
TGTGCCAGCAGTTATAGCGGGACCCAGTACTTC
>few|18|TRBJ2-7|TRBV7-9|TRBD2
CASSLGPGLAGISYEQYF
TGTGCCAGCAGCTTGGGACCGGGACTAGCGGGAATCTCCTACGAGCAGTACTTC
>many|13|TRBJ1-1|TRBV29-1|.
CGGVGGGITEAFF
TGCGGGGGCGTGGGTGGGGGGATCACTGAAGCTTTCTTT
>many|13|TRBJ2-7|TRBV10-3|TRBD1
CATRGRLSYEQYF
TGTGCCACCAGGGGGCGCCTCTCCTACGAGCAGTACTTC
>many|15|TRBJ2-7|TRBV5-1|TRBD1
CASSWGQGALSEQYF
TGCGCCAGCAGCTGGGGACAGGGGGCACTCTCCGAGCAGTACTTC
>.|13|TRBJ2-7|TRBV20-1|.
CSARDQGYYEQYF
TGCAGTGCTAGAGATCAGGGCTACTACGAGCAGTACTTC
>.|11|TRBJ2-7|TRBV12-3/TRBV12-4|.
CASSAWGDQYF
TGTGCCAGCAGTGCGTGGGGGGATCAGTACTTC
>few|15|TRBJ1-1|TRBV9|TRBD1
CASSGQGARNTEAFF
TGTGCCAGCAGTGGACAGGGGGCGAGGAACACTGAAGCTTTCTTT
>many|16|TRBJ1-5|TRBV19|.
CASKTVSRYSNQPQHF
TGTGCCAGTAAGACCGTATCCCGGTATAGCAATCAGCCCCAGCATTTT
>many|13|TRBJ2-5|TRBV20-1|TRBD1
CSASHRGQETQYF
TGCAGTGCTTCCCACAGGGGGCAAGAGACCCAGTACTTC
>.|13|TRBJ1-1|TRBV20-1|.
CSAKLLRNTEAFF
TGCAGTGCTAAATTACTGCGGAACACTGAAGCTTTCTTT
>.|15|TRBJ2-7|TRBV25-1|TRBD1
CASSKGPTGSYEQYF
TGTGCCAGCAGTAAAGGTCCGACAGGGTCCTACGAGCAGTACTTC
>many|16|TRBJ2-7|TRBV20-1|TRBD1
CSARDHLATGANEQYF
TGCAGTGCTAGAGATCACCTCGCGACAGGGGCTAACGAGCAGTACTTC
>many|16|TRBJ1-5|TRBV20-1|.
CSARDPYREDNQPQHF
TGCAGTGCTAGAGATCCCTACAGGGAGGACAATCAGCCCCAGCATTTT
>.|13|TRBJ1-2|TRBV30|.
CAWSVIMSYGYTF
TGTGCCTGGAGTGTAATAATGTCCTATGGCTACACCTTC
>many|14|TRBJ2-5|TRBV10-2|.
CASRLPGFQETQYF
TGCGCCAGCAGACTTCCGGGCTTCCAAGAGACCCAGTACTTC
>.|13|TRBJ1-1|TRBV20-1|TRBD1
CSATYRGNTEAFF
TGCAGTGCTACTTACAGGGGGAACACTGAAGCTTTCTTT
>.|14|TRBJ1-5|TRBV29-1|.
CSVGMGGHNQPQHF
TGCAGCGTGGGAATGGGCGGTCACAATCAGCCCCAGCATTTT